This T cell receptor (beta chain) was sequenced during a study of identical twins. Using its own MiXCR run on the 5' RACE reads, TCRdb lists one record per CDR3 protein. Of about 460,000 distinct CDR3 sequences listed, over 12% are singletons. Germline-derived CDR1 and CDR2 are MNHEY and SVGEGT. The V and J ends lost 4 bases and 7 bases respectively, with 32 bases between them. This CDR3 comprises 20 residues. This sample also belongs to another study, concerning yellow fever vaccine responses in identical twins.

This TCR was sampled from a woman aged 18-35 years in good health. Sequencing used CD4+ T cells sorted from blood. The chain combines TRBV6-2 or TRBV6-3 with TRBJ2-1, with D perhaps matching TRBD1 (6 bases). Here the CDR3 DNA reads TGTGCCAGCAGTTTGCGGGCTATAGGGGGTCTTGGGGTCTCTACAAATGAGCAGTTCTTC. Translating gives CASSLRAIGGLGVSTNEQFF.